A selection of T cell receptor beta chains follows, all from one sample in a study of T cells expressing NK-cell markers. TCRdb reprocessed the 5' RACE reads; each CDR3 protein has one entry and no DNA is given. The listing records 300,000 to 450,000 distinct CDR3 sequences. The sequencing sample was made of blood T cells: a sorted CD56 or NKG2C T cell subset, CD4+ or CD8+ T cells, or bulk PBMC T cells (not recorded which). The receptors were gathered from a man between 18 and 69 years old in good health. Both conserved end residues are part of each CDR3.

J: TRBJ2-1; V: TRBV3-1; CDR3: CATTGRGQNNEQFF
J: TRBJ2-7; V: TRBV20-1; CDR3: CSANPKRGTSYEQYF
J: TRBJ2-7; V: TRBV10-3; CDR3: CAISGGLAGSEQYF
J: TRBJ2-7; V: TRBV12-3/TRBV12-4; CDR3: CATKPSYEQYF
J: TRBJ2-1; V: TRBV6-1; CDR3: CASRLAGGLVDEQFF
J: TRBJ2-1; V: TRBV11-1; CDR3: CASSSKLKTSGLTYNEQFF
J: TRBJ2-4; V: TRBV5-1; CDR3: CASSVGTPAKNIQYF
J: TRBJ2-1; V: TRBV29-1; CDR3: CSVVSTGTGGKFF
J: TRBJ1-2; V: TRBV7-2; CDR3: CASTLRPGHYGYTF
J: TRBJ2-5; V: TRBV5-1; CDR3: CASSLAPGRETQYF
J: TRBJ2-2; V: TRBV5-1; CDR3: CASSLSGSTGELFF
J: TRBJ2-3; V: TRBV2; CDR3: CASRARLTDTQYF
J: TRBJ1-5; V: TRBV20-1; CDR3: CSASGSSNQPQHF
J: TRBJ1-2; V: TRBV20-1; CDR3: CSAGGTDTDFNGYTF
J: TRBJ2-7; V: TRBV14; CDR3: CASSQELYYEQYF
J: TRBJ2-5; V: TRBV5-1; CDR3: CASSRDGRQEETQYF
J: TRBJ2-7; V: TRBV20-1; CDR3: CSAKRQSSEQYF
J: TRBJ2-7; V: TRBV7-8; CDR3: CASSLGLVSYEQYF
J: TRBJ1-6; V: TRBV7-3; CDR3: CASSLRPNWGSPLHF
J: TRBJ2-1; V: TRBV7-2; CDR3: CASSLGGLAGSEQFF
J: TRBJ1-2; V: TRBV12-5; CDR3: CASGSTGGYRGYTF
J: TRBJ2-1; V: TRBV7-2; CDR3: CASSLAPVAGSYNEQFF
J: TRBJ2-1; V: TRBV20-1; CDR3: CSARSGTGDWSSYNEQFF
J: TRBJ2-7; V: TRBV20-1; CDR3: CSARLTARNQAYEQYF
J: TRBJ2-7; V: TRBV18; CDR3: CASSLDRGIYEQYF
J: TRBJ2-1; V: TRBV6-2/TRBV6-3; CDR3: CASRYSPHNEQFF
J: TRBJ2-6; V: TRBV19; CDR3: CASTRRNSGGGANVLTF
J: TRBJ1-2; V: TRBV10-3; CDR3: CAIRRGVQGDDVGYTF
J: TRBJ1-1; V: TRBV13; CDR3: CASSESGMNTEAFF
J: TRBJ2-7; V: TRBV7-6; CDR3: CASSGEVGGAYEQYF
J: TRBJ1-1; V: TRBV19; CDR3: CASSWKAKTEAFF
J: TRBJ1-2; V: TRBV6-5; CDR3: CASSYDRSYGYTF
J: TRBJ2-7; V: TRBV7-9; CDR3: CASRQGAGEQYF
J: TRBJ2-1; V: TRBV7-2; CDR3: CASSSSAGGRYNEQFF
J: TRBJ2-7; V: TRBV7-8; CDR3: CASTPRGTTGRIPYEQYF
J: TRBJ2-5; V: TRBV15; CDR3: CATSRALPGQRTGETQYF
J: TRBJ1-2; V: TRBV12-3/TRBV12-4; CDR3: CASTRQGTWPYGYTF
J: TRBJ1-1; V: TRBV7-2; CDR3: CASSQASFTEAFF
J: TRBJ1-1; V: TRBV18; CDR3: CASSPSPLTGEAFF
J: TRBJ2-7; V: TRBV18; CDR3: CASSPRETGAGEQYF
J: TRBJ2-3; V: TRBV20-1; CDR3: CSARDGSSGGMADTQYF
J: TRBJ2-5; V: TRBV20-1; CDR3: CSAKTSQDQETQYF
J: TRBJ2-1; V: TRBV12-3/TRBV12-4; CDR3: CASSPRTSGGGREQFF
J: TRBJ2-4; V: TRBV7-2; CDR3: CASQLIAGGLAKNIQYF
J: TRBJ2-2; V: TRBV6-1; CDR3: CASSERGAGTGELFF
J: TRBJ2-3; V: TRBV27; CDR3: CASSLIRDGLADTQYF
J: TRBJ1-6; V: TRBV14; CDR3: CASSRGGNSPLHF
J: TRBJ1-2; V: TRBV6-5; CDR3: CASRDRGLRGYTF
J: TRBJ1-1; V: TRBV5-1; CDR3: CASSLRGGQGGTEAFF
J: TRBJ1-2; V: TRBV7-9; CDR3: CASSSTTGVVYGYTF
J: TRBJ2-5; V: TRBV6-1; CDR3: CASSQEPQGRLTQYF
J: TRBJ2-1; V: TRBV9; CDR3: CASSRRDVDYNEQFF